Given below is one T cell receptor beta chain in context. Its antigen is unidentified. Original analysis: Owing to the provision of junction-only sequences devoid of quality scores by immunoSEQ, filtering differed. Assay used: immunoSEQ multiplex PCR; TCRdb lists only in-frame clones, some missing. The DNA was the basis for D and trimming; V, J and clone size are from that table. The profile covers 2 million to 3 million clones, with 80% to 95% appearing a single time and roughly 0.39% taken by the ten largest. Both subsets, CD45RA+ naive and CD45RA-negative memory, were split from the CD4+ cells. The V segment lost 5 bases and the J segment 4 bases; nucleotides outside the gene matches: 11. The CDR3 spans 16 residues. The germline V gene has CDR1 MDHEN and CDR2 SYDVKM. The sample belongs to a study of shared clonotypes between healthy human individuals. Study results and limitations: Larger richness was generally estimated for naive than memory subsets.

The rearrangement joins TRBV28 to TRBJ1-1; TRBD1 agrees at 9 bases. Sequenced material: naive CD4+ T cells from PBMCs. This sample's subset: CD45RA+ positively selected. The receptor comes from a man younger than 35 in good health. Some clones in this sample may be carry-over from other donors' samples. Written as DNA, the CDR3 is TGTGCCAGCAGTGGACAGGGGTGGTATGGGGGCACTGAAGCTTTCTTT. This translates into CASSGQGWYGGTEAFF.